These 10 T cell receptor beta chains came from one sample sequenced in a study of early T cells in non-severe SARS-CoV-2 infection. TCRdb processed the 5' RACE reads anew with MiXCR; each CDR3 protein has one entry. The sample lists about 61,000 distinct CDR3 sequences; roughly 10% were seen once. The sequenced material came from whole blood. These receptors all come from an adult who was a healthcare worker with PCR-confirmed SARS-CoV-2 infection or an uninfected control (not recorded which).

This clonotype was counted ten times or more. The chain is built from TRBV7-9 and TRBJ1-2; 10 nucleotides match TRBD1. The CDR3 totals 23 residues. Per germline, CDR1 SEHNR and CDR2 FQNEAQ (reference sequence). V lost 5 bases to trimming and J lost 4 bases; unmatched junction nucleotides: 31. The CDR3 DNA sequence: TGTGCCAGCAGCCCTGCCAAAACGGGACAGGGGCGACCTATGCGGACGTATACCTATGGCTACACCTTC. Translating gives CASSPAKTGQGRPMRTYTYGYTF.

This clonotype was picked up many times. J is TRBJ1-4 and V is TRBV29-1; TRBD1 matches 9 bases. V dropped 6 bases and J dropped 7; count of bases not matched to a gene: 9. CDR1 is SQVTM and CDR2 is ANQGSEA in the germline V gene. The length of the CDR3 is 14 residues. This CDR3 reads CSVNTGGAGEKLFF. The CDR3 DNA follows: TGCAGCGTGAATACAGGGGGCGCGGGTGAAAAACTGTTTTTT.

This chain connects TRBV6-5 to TRBJ2-7, with D uncertain. Trimming left V 7 bases short and J 3 bases short, with 13 bases between. Germline assignment: CDR1 MNHEY and CDR2 SVGAGI. The CDR3 consists of 13 residues. The CDR3 loop is CASTRPGIYEQYF. In DNA form, the CDR3 reads TGTGCCAGCACCAGACCCGGTATCTACGAGCAGTACTTC.

In its sample, this clonotype was seen a few times. The CDR3 sequence: CAWTGTYYNEQFF. Written as DNA, the CDR3 is TGTGCCTGGACCGGGACCTACTACAATGAGCAGTTCTTC. This chain connects TRBV30 to TRBJ2-1; D may correspond to TRBD1 or TRBD2 (5 bases each). The CDR3 is made up of 13 amino acids. Per germline, CDR1 GTSNPN and CDR2 SVGIG (reference sequence). Trimming removed 4 bases at V and 3 bases at J, with 10 bases between.

The chain couples TRBV11-2 to TRBJ2-7; D not certain. V was cut by 1 base and J by 1 base, with 8 bases left in between. The germline V gene has CDR1 SGHAT and CDR2 FQNNGV. This CDR3 region has 14 residues. This CDR3 reads CASSLGKSSYEQYF. In nucleotides, the CDR3 is TGTGCCAGCAGCTTAGGAAAATCATCCTACGAGCAGTACTTC.

Ten or more counts support this clonotype. The gene calls are TRBV4-1 and TRBJ2-7; possibly TRBD1 or TRBD2 for D (5 bases each). The V gene lost 2 bases and the J gene lost 6 bases, with 17 bases spanning the gap. CDR3 length equals 15 residues. The germline V gene has CDR1 MGHRA and CDR2 YSYEKL. The CDR3 DNA reads TGCGCCAGCAGCCAACCACGGGACGGCCGCCCCGAGCAGTACTTC. This encodes CASSQPRDGRPEQYF.

This clonotype has at least ten counts. The V gene is TRBV7-8, the J gene TRBJ2-5, with 7 bases lining up with TRBD2. This CDR3 has 16 amino acids. The germline CDR1 and CDR2 sequences are SGHVS and FQNEAQ. V shed 0 bases, J shed 7 bases, and the junction held 11 bases outside the gene matches. CDR3 residues: CASSLAGGTDPGTQYF. In nucleotides, the CDR3 is TGTGCCAGCAGCTTAGCGGGAGGGACCGACCCTGGGACCCAGTACTTC. The entire variable domain, with the rest obtained from reference TRBV7-8 and TRBJ2-5, is as follows: GAGVSQSPRYKVAKRGQDVALRCDPISGHVSLFWYQQALGQGPEFLTYFQNEAQLDKSGLPSDRFFAERPEGSVSTLKIQRTQQEDSAVYLCASSLAGGTDPGTQYFGPGTRLLVL.

The chain links TRBV7-2 to TRBJ2-3; D is perhaps TRBD1 or TRBD2 (5 bases each). Germline CDR1 SGHTA, CDR2 FQGNSA. This CDR3 has 15 amino acids. V was clipped by 2 bases and J by 1 base, with 10 bases between them. CDR3 coding DNA: TGTGCCAGCAGCTTAATCGGGGCGGGCACAGATACGCAGTATTTT. Protein: CASSLIGAGTDTQYF.

This clonotype has ten or more counts. The CDR3 loop reads CAWSVGGLSNTEAFF. In DNA, the CDR3 is TGTGCCTGGAGTGTGGGGGGGCTGTCGAACACTGAAGCTTTCTTT. The V call is TRBV30, the J call TRBJ1-1, with D possibly being TRBD1 (6 bases). This CDR3 contains 15 residues. V lost 0 bases to trimming and J lost 1 base, with 12 bases between them. Germline V lookup: CDR1 GTSNPN, CDR2 SVGIG (reference sequence).

This clonotype came up a few times. The chain carries TRBV27 and TRBJ1-6; D not resolved. CDR1 and CDR2 from the germline V gene are MNHEY and SMNVEV (reference sequence). The CDR3 spans 15 residues. The V and J ends lost 6 bases and 4 bases respectively, with 13 bases between them. CDR3 protein: CASRRLREYNSPLHF. The CDR3 DNA reads TGTGCCAGCAGGCGCCTCCGGGAGTATAATTCACCCCTCCACTTT.